The next 21 T cell receptor beta chains were all read from a single sample in a study of shared clonotypes between healthy human individuals. Only in-frame clones appear in the TCRdb table, and some are missing; sequencing was by immunoSEQ multiplex PCR. The sample holds about 2 million clones, approximately 94% seen once. CD8 cells regarded as naive lacked CD45RO, were positively chosen for CCR7, and omitted terminally differentiated effector memory CD45RA+ cells. Source material: naive CD8+ T cells sorted from blood. These TCRs come from a man between 18 and 35 years old in good health.

The CDR3 sequence is CASSIDAYEQYF. CDR3 DNA sequence: TGTGCCAGCAGCATCGACGCCTACGAGCAGTACTTC. The chain joins TRBV7-9 to TRBJ2-7, with no clear D. The CDR3 sequence is 12 residues long. Germline V gene lookup returns CDR1 SEHNR and CDR2 FQNEAQ (reference sequence). Trimming removed 5 bases from V and 2 bases from J, with 7 bases in between.

The rearrangement links TRBV27 to TRBJ2-2; 7 positions agree with TRBD1. CDR3 length equals 18 residues. Germline V lookup: CDR1 MNHEY, CDR2 SMNVEV (reference sequence). V was clipped by 2 bases and J by 0 bases; unmatched bases: 9. The CDR3 spells CASSLNGRGTSNTGELFF. For the CDR3, the DNA is TGTGCCAGCAGTTTAAATGGCAGGGGGACCTCGAACACCGGGGAGCTGTTTTTT.

This chain joins TRBV30 and TRBJ2-5; 13 nucleotides align to TRBD2. The J call may be faulty, since TRBJ2-7 better matches the DNA end. Looked up from germline, CDR1 is GTSNPN and CDR2 is SVGIG (reference sequence). The CDR3 totals 17 residues. The CDR3 bases are TGTGCCTGGAACGGGGCTCCACTAGCGGGAGGGTCCCACGAGCAGTACTTC. Translated: CAWNGAPLAGGSHEQYF.

This sequence joins TRBV9 and TRBJ2-1; 9 nucleotides align to TRBD1. Germline V CDR1 and CDR2: SGDLS, YYNGEE. The V segment lost 0 bases and the J segment 3 bases; nucleotides outside the gene matches: 1. This CDR3 region has 15 residues. The CDR3 bases are TGTGCCAGCAGCGTAGGGGACAGGGACTACAATGAGCAGTTCTTC. Its protein product is CASSVGDRDYNEQFF.

This chain links TRBV9 with TRBJ2-1; 7 bases align to TRBD2. Germline assignment: CDR1 SGDLS and CDR2 YYNGEE. After removal of 2 bases from V and 9 bases from J, the junction contained 8 bases not matched to a gene. The CDR3 has 14 residues. In DNA, the CDR3 is TGTGCCAGCAGCGTTGGGGGAGGGGCTAGTGAGCAGTTCTTC. Residues: CASSVGGGASEQFF.

This chain connects TRBV9 to TRBJ2-5; TRBD1 matches 7 bases. V lost 3 bases and J lost 3; bases outside the gene matches: 11. Germline V gene data show CDR1 as SGDLS and CDR2 as YYNGEE. The CDR3 totals 16 residues. The CDR3: CASSDPTGFIEETQYF. CDR3 nucleotides: TGTGCCAGCAGCGATCCGACAGGGTTCATTGAAGAGACCCAGTACTTC.

This chain uses TRBV2 with TRBJ2-1; the match to TRBD2 covers 8 bases. V dropped 2 bases and J dropped 8; count of bases not matched to a gene: 5. Looked up from germline, CDR1 is SNHLY and CDR2 is FYNNEI. CDR3 length equals 14 residues. CDR3 in amino acids: CASSEISGTDEQFF. Here the CDR3 DNA reads TGTGCCAGCAGTGAAATTAGCGGGACCGATGAGCAGTTCTTC.

As regards this clone: The same CDR3 can be traced to other DNA sequences in this sample. This chain connects TRBV5-6 to TRBJ2-7, with D unresolved. V lost 2 bases and J lost 5, with 5 bases in between. The CDR3 extends over 11 amino acids. CDR1 is SGHDT, CDR2 YYEEEE, per germline. The DNA for the CDR3 is TGTGCCAGCAGCTTCGTGGACGAGCAGTACTTC. Its protein product is CASSFVDEQYF.

This rearrangement joins TRBV4-1 to TRBJ1-4, with TRBD1 as a possible D gene (5 bases). The CDR3 is made up of 15 amino acids. With 0 bases removed from V and 7 bases from J, the gap between germline ends came to 12 bases. The germline gives CDR1 MGHRA, CDR2 YSYEKL. The CDR3 bases are TGCGCCAGCAGCCAAGAACGCAGGGTTGGTGAAAAACTGTTTTTT. Translating gives CASSQERRVGEKLFF.

This clone came up once. This chain joins TRBV7-9 and TRBJ2-3, with D hard to call. The germline gives CDR1 SEHNR, CDR2 FQNEAQ (reference sequence). V was trimmed by 6 bases and J by 0 bases, leaving 16 bases between them. The CDR3 extends over 16 amino acids. Written as DNA, the CDR3 is TGTGCCAGCAGGCACCCAGGACCTTCTAGCACAGATACGCAGTATTTT. Translated: CASRHPGPSSTDTQYF.

This clone was seen just once. The V call is TRBV30, the J call TRBJ2-1; either TRBD1 or TRBD2 may fit D (5 bases each). The CDR3 extends over 14 amino acids. In germline, CDR1 is GTSNPN, CDR2 SVGIG (reference sequence). V lost 4 bases to trimming and J lost 7 bases, with 17 bases between them. CDR3 protein: CAWNFGATLNEQFF. The CDR3 DNA reads as TGTGCCTGGAATTTCGGGGCCACCCTTAATGAGCAGTTCTTC.

The genes are TRBV19 and TRBJ1-1; D gene unclear. The germline V gene has CDR1 LNHDA and CDR2 SQIVND (reference sequence). Deletions cut 3 bases from V and 3 bases from J, with 8 bases between. The CDR3 is made up of 13 amino acids. This chain's CDR3 is CASSMTIHTEAFF. In DNA, the CDR3 is TGTGCCAGTAGTATGACCATTCACACTGAAGCTTTCTTT.

Notes on this clone: Other DNA sequences in this sample translate to the same CDR3. V usage is TRBV7-9 and J usage is TRBJ2-2; a weak D match, TRBD2 (6 bases). This CDR3 has 15 amino acids. In germline, CDR1 is SEHNR, CDR2 FQNEAQ (reference sequence). Trimming cost V 1 base and J 1 base, with 7 bases left between them. CDR3 region: CASSLVGGNTGELFF. CDR3 coding DNA: TGTGCCAGCAGCTTAGTGGGAGGGAACACCGGGGAGCTGTTTTTT.

As concerns this clone: The sample holds other DNA sequences that translate to the same CDR3. The gene calls are TRBV6-5 and TRBJ2-3; D not certain. Germline V gene lookup returns CDR1 MNHEY and CDR2 SVGAGI. V lost 2 bases to trimming and J lost 3 bases, with 9 bases between them. This CDR3 contains 14 residues. The CDR3 protein is CASSYGLGTDTQYF. CDR3 DNA: TGTGCCAGCAGTTACGGATTGGGTACAGATACGCAGTATTTT.

The chain joins TRBV25-1 to TRBJ1-1; TRBD1 agrees at 9 bases. Germline values: CDR1 MGHDK, CDR2 SYGVNS. The CDR3 has 13 amino acids. Trimming removed 6 bases from V and 8 bases from J; junction bases left unmatched: 7. The CDR3 loop reads CASRYTGGGEAFF. Written as DNA, the CDR3 is TGTGCCAGCAGATATACAGGGGGCGGGGAAGCTTTCTTT.

The rearrangement joins TRBV6-4 to TRBJ1-5; 11 nucleotides match TRBD1. In germline, CDR1 is MRHNA, CDR2 SNTAGT. V was clipped by 8 bases and J by 6 bases; unmatched bases: 6. This CDR3 contains 14 residues. The CDR3 loop reads CASGGQGAVQPQHF. CDR3 nucleotides: TGTGCCAGCGGAGGACAGGGGGCTGTTCAGCCCCAGCATTTT.

This clone is a singleton in its sample. V gene TRBV10-1 combines with J gene TRBJ2-7; TRBD1 agrees at 9 bases. The ends lost 5 bases at V and 4 bases at J; junction bases unmatched: 3. Germline CDR1 WNHNN, CDR2 SYGVQD (reference sequence). This CDR3 is built from 13 residues. CDR3 residues: CASSQGQGYEQYF. The CDR3 bases are TGCGCCAGCAGTCAGGGACAGGGTTACGAGCAGTACTTC.

In regard to this clone: This sample also contains other DNA sequences that code for the same CDR3. The CDR3 sequence: CASSYGTGYEQYF. The CDR3 nucleotides read TGTGCCAGCAGTTATGGGACAGGGTACGAGCAGTACTTC. The gene calls are TRBV6-5 and TRBJ2-7; TRBD1 aligns across 9 bases. The germline CDR1 and CDR2 sequences are MNHEY and SVGAGI. The CDR3 spans 13 residues. The J segment lost 4 bases and the V segment lost 3 bases, leaving 1 base of the junction unmatched.

The chain is built from TRBV5-6 and TRBJ1-2, with a possible D match to TRBD1 (6 bases). V dropped 4 bases and J dropped 6 bases, with 10 bases sitting between them. The CDR3 runs to 12 residues. The germline V gene has CDR1 SGHDT and CDR2 YYEEEE. The CDR3: CASSQGLDGYTF. CDR3 DNA: TGTGCCAGCAGCCAGGGGCTGGATGGCTACACCTTC. The whole variable domain, remainder taken from reference TRBV5-6 and TRBJ1-2, is DAGVTQSPTHLIKTRGQQVTLRCSPKSGHDTVSWYQQALGQGPQFIFQYYEEEERQRGNFPDRFSGHQFPNYSSELNVNALLLGDSALYLCASSQGLDGYTFGSGTRLTVV.

The V call is TRBV7-9, the J call TRBJ2-3; D perhaps matches TRBD2 (5 bases). V lost 4 bases to trimming and J lost 2 bases, with 10 bases between them. This CDR3 has 14 residues. Germline-derived CDR1 and CDR2 are SEHNR and FQNEAQ (reference sequence). CDR3 sequence: CASSSERNTDTQYF. The CDR3 region has the DNA TGTGCCAGCAGCTCAGAGCGGAACACAGATACGCAGTATTTT.

The V and J genes are TRBV5-8 and TRBJ1-3; D gene uncertain. The CDR3 loop spans 15 amino acids. V shed 0 bases and J shed 0 bases, with 7 bases lying between them. From germline, CDR1 is SGHTS and CDR2 YDEGEE. Written as DNA, the CDR3 is TGTGCCAGCAGCTTGGGACACCTCTCTGGAAACACCATATATTTT. It codes for CASSLGHLSGNTIYF.